The clone carrying this T cell receptor beta chain was seen a handful of times. As yet, its antigen is unknown. V lost 5 bases, J lost 3 bases, and 18 bases lay in between. Germline V gene sequence: CDR1 SGHRS, CDR2 YFSETQ. This CDR3 is 16 amino acids long. This entry comes from a study of T cells after yellow fever vaccination. The study, taken as a whole, reports: The booster saw the reappearance of most primary-vaccination clones (approximately 97% CD4, around 90% CD8).

MiXCR, run by TCRdb on the 5' RACE reads, gives a single entry per CDR3 protein. This sample has approximately 610,000 distinct CDR3 sequences, with 17% found just once. This clonotype was sampled from a man aged 18 to 29 who received the YFV17D yellow fever vaccine. The gene calls are TRBV5-1 and TRBJ2-1, with a weak D call TRBD2 (7 bases). The sample here was PBMCs, taken 4 to 6 days after the first yellow fever vaccination. CDR3 coding DNA: TGCGCCAGCAGTTTGAATCCGGGGGGCAGCTACAATGAGCAGTTCTTC. This gives the protein CASSLNPGGSYNEQFF.